This T cell receptor beta chain was recovered during a study of T cells in Graves' hyperthyroidism and ophthalmopathy (dated by TCRdb to between 2018 and 2021). General notes on the study: Peripheral blood was sampled at the time of initial diagnosis, prior to any treatment. For training and testing, the 80 to 100 patients in the discovery cohort were randomly divided in a 7:3 ratio. An independent validation cohort of under 20 hyperthyroidism patients and about 16 patients who later progressed to ophthalmopathy tested prospective prediction of ophthalmopathy. The paper describes TCR Vbeta CDR3 sequencing of fewer than 150 peripheral blood samples, made up of 40 to 45 ophthalmopathy patients, 70 to 75 hyperthyroidism patients and about 17 progressor patients. Following sampling, methimazole starting at 30 mg daily was given to hyperthyroidism patients, and high-dose intravenous methylprednisolone was given to ophthalmopathy patients. A discovery cohort of about 100 patients, roughly 43 with Graves' ophthalmopathy and more than 55 with stable Graves' hyperthyroidism, was used to find distinguishing TCR V-J signatures. In roughly six Graves' hyperthyroidism patients, the study also compared T-cell repertoires from thyroid tissue with T-cell repertoires from blood.

A patient counted as having stable Graves' hyperthyroidism if no progression to ophthalmopathy occurred over 18 months of follow-up. The hyperthyroidism patients were between 18 and 65 years old and newly diagnosed, with a disease duration of less than 2 months. Any patient with an uncontrolled infection, another autoimmune disease, pregnancy or lactation was excluded. Clinical symptoms, serum thyroxine and TRAb, thyroid ultrasound, and orbital computed tomography formed the basis for the diagnoses. Ficoll-Paque density gradient centrifugation was used to isolate PBMCs from about 9.4 ml of fresh peripheral blood. Total RNA was extracted with Trizol reagent, and quality was checked on an Agilent 2100 Bioanalyzer. The TCR beta CDR3 regions were amplified from RNA transcripts. For the first round of RT-PCR on the TCR CDR3, the HTBI primer set was used together with the Qiagen OneStep RT-PCR kit. Libraries were constructed in a second round of multiplex PCR, after which size selection and purification were carried out. Sequencing of the libraries was done on an Illumina HiSeq2000 using paired-end 100 bp reads. The source study handled its data this way. SOAPnuke was used to process the raw data, throwing out any read that contained adapters or uncalled bases, had a mean Phred below 15, or lacked an exact constant-primer or identifier match. COPE v1.2.5 was used to merge the high-quality paired reads, and each unique nucleotide sequence was defined as a clonotype. MiTCR v1.1 was used to align clonotypes to the IMGT TRBV, TRBD and TRBJ reference segments. Only V-J combinations with frequency above 0.0001, covering 99% to 99.2% of repertoires, were analysed. A TCS score was defined as the ratio between F50 (clonal expansion) and ExV (chaos), using BLOSUM62-based TCRdist between CDR3 peptides within each V-J. Welch's t-statistics and random forest reduced 450 to 600 V-J features to 10 to 15, which were used in a naive Bayes classifier (R e1071). Thyroid-blood repertoire similarity was quantified with the Morisita-Horn index. TCRdb handled the public reads itself, with Q25 trimming in fastp and clone calling in MiXCR, and kept productive beta chains. CDR3 protein sequences are deduplicated, and each keeps its most common genes and DNA. These V and J calls originate from TCRdb's pipeline instead of the authors' own analysis. Here the sample has about 840,000 distinct CDR3 sequences; 35% to 45% occur a single time. The ten largest clones take up 7.5% to 9.5% of the sample.

Turning to this clonotype: It lacks a known antigen. Per-base qualities were not stored, and no clone one base away is much larger.

Overall study outcomes, separate from this receptor: Sample size was not statistically predetermined, and blinding of investigators to group allocation was not performed. Ophthalmopathy was separated from stable hyperthyroidism by a 13 V-J signature model, with approximately 86% sensitivity and about 81% specificity obtained in cross-validation and 80%/75% obtained in testing. In validation, the model predicted progression to ophthalmopathy with 65% to 71% sensitivity and over 72% specificity, a median of about 6 months before onset. Most expanded thyroid clonotypes (frequency above 0.001) were also found in blood, which suggests that blood repertoires may mirror thyroid immune responses.

CDR1 and CDR2 are drawn from the germline V gene: SQVTM, ANQGSEA. From cysteine to phenylalanine, the CDR3 is 12 amino acids long. Only the CDR3 DNA stays, 36 bases, in frame from base 1. V sheds 7 bases and J sheds 7 bases, leaving 13 bases between their ends. The sequence links TRBV29-1 to TRBJ2-2; matching of 5 bases hints at TRBD2 as the D gene. The sequence came from a man aged 18 to 29 with Graves' hyperthyroidism. The sequenced sample was blood. The nucleotide sequence reads TGCAGCGGTGCAGGAGGCGACGGGGAGCTGTTTTTT. The translation is CSGAGGDGELFF.